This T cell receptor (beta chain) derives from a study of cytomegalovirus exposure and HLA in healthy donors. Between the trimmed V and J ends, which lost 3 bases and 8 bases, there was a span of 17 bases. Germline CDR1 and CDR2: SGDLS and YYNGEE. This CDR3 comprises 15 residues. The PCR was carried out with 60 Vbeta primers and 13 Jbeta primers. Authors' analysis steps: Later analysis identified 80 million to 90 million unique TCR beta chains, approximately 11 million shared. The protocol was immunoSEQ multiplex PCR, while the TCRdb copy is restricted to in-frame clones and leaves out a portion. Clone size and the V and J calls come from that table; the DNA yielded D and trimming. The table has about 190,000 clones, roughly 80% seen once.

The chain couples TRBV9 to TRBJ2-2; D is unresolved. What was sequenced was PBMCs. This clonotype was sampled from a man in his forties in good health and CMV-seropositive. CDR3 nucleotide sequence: TGTGCCAGCAGCGCACAGCCACAGACACCGGGGGAGCTGTTTTTT. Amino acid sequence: CASSAQPQTPGELFF.